Given below is one T cell receptor (beta chain) in context. What it binds is unknown. The data were obtained in a study of OX40 agonist ivuxolimab in advanced cancers. About the study: Prior anti-PD-1, anti-PD-L1 or anti-CTLA-4 therapy did not bar entry, and roughly 40% had some.

This table comes from immunoSEQ multiplex PCR, and its TCRdb copy is limited to in-frame clones, with some not included. The profile covers around 20,000 clones, with more than 80% appearing a single time and roughly 24% taken by the ten largest. Regarding the study as a whole: Some patients who did not respond also had low normalized T-cell clonal expansion.

This CDR3 has 13 residues. CDR1 is MDHEN, CDR2 SYDVKM, per germline. V was clipped by 3 bases and J by 3 bases, with 9 bases between them. This chain joins TRBV28 and TRBJ2-7, with D uncertain. Material: CD4+ or CD8+ T cells sorted from blood, obtained in a trial of the OX40 agonist ivuxolimab. The sequence was collected from an adult with an advanced solid tumor such as melanoma, head and neck, liver or kidney cancer. CDR3 coding DNA: TGTGCCAGCAGTTTGCCCGACGGCTACGAGCAGTACTTC. This encodes CASSLPDGYEQYF.